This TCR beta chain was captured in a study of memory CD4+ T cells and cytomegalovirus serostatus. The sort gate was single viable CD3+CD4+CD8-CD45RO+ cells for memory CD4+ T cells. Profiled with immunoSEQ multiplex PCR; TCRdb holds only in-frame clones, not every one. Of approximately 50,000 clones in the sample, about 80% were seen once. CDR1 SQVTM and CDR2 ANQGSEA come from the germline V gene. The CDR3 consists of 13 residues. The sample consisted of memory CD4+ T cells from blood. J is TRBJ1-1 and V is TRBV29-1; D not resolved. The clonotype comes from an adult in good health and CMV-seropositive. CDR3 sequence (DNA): TGCAGTATTATGGGGTCAGCGAACACTGAAGCTTTCTTT. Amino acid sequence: CSIMGSANTEAFF.